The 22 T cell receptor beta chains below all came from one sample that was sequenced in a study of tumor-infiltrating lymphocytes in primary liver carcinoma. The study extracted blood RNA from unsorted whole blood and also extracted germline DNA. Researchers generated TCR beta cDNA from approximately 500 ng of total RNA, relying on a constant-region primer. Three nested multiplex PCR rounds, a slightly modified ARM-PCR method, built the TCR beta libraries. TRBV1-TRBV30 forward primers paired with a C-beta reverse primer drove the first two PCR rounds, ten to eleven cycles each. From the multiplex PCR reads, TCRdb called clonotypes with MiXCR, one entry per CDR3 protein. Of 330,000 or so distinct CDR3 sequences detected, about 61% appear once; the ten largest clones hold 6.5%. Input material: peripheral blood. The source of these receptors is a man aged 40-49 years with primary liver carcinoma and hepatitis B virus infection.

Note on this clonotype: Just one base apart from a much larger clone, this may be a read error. Here the CDR3 reads CANSEQGFGELFF. The CDR3 nucleotides are TGTGCCAACAGTGAACAGGGGTTTGGGGAGCTGTTTTTT. This chain joins TRBV6-1 and TRBJ2-2; 7 bases align to TRBD1. Germline CDR1 reads MNHNS; CDR2 reads SASEGT. The CDR3 contains 13 residues.

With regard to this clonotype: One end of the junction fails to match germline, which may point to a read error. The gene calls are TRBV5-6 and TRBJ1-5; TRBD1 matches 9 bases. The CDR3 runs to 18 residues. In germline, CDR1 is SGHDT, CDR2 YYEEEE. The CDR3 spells CASSATGTGFYSNQTQHF. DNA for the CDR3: TGTGCCAGCAGCGCCACCGGGACAGGGTTTTATAGCAATCAGACCCAGCATTTT.

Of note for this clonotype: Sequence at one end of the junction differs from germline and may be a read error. For the CDR3, the DNA is TGTGCCAGCAGGCGGAGAGGGGGATACGGGCAGTACTTC. This sequence encodes CASRRRGGYGQYF. This chain joins TRBV12-3 or TRBV12-4 and TRBJ2-7; a weak D match, TRBD1 (6 bases). This CDR3 comprises 13 residues.

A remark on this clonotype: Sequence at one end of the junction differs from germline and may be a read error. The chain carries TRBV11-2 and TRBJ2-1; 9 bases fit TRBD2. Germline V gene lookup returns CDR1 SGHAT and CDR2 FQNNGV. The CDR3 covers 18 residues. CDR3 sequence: CANSLEVEAGGWNNEQFF. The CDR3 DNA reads TGTGCCAACAGCCTGGAGGTTGAAGCGGGAGGTTGGAACAATGAGCAGTTCTTC.

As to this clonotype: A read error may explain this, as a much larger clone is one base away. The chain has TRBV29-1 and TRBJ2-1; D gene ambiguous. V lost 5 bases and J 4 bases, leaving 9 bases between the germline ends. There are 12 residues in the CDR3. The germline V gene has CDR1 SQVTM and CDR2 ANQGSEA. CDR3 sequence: CSVRQPYNEQFF. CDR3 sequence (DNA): TGCAGCGTTCGCCAGCCGTACAATGAGCAGTTCTTC.

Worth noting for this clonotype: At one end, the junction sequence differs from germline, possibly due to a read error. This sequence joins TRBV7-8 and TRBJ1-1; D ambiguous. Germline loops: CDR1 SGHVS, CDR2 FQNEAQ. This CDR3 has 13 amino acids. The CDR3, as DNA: TGTGCCAGAAGCTACCAGGAGAACACTGAAGCTTTCTTT. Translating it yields CARSYQENTEAFF. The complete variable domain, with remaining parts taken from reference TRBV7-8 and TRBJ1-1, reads GAGVSQSPRYKVAKRGQDVALRCDPISGHVSLFWYQQALGQGPEFLTYFQNEAQLDKSGLPSDRFFAERPEGSVSTLKIQRTQQEDSAVYLCARSYQENTEAFFGQGTRLTVV.

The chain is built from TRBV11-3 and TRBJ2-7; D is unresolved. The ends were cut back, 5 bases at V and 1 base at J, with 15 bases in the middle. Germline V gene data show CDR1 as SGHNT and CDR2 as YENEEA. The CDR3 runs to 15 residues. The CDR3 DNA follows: TGTGCCAGCAGCATAACTGGCGGAAAATCCTACGAGCAGTACTTC. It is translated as CASSITGGKSYEQYF.

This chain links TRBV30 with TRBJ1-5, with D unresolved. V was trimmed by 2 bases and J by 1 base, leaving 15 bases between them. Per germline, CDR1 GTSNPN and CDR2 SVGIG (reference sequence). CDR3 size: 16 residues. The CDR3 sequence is CAWSSWEGWSNQPQHF. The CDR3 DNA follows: TGTGCCTGGAGTTCCTGGGAAGGTTGGAGCAATCAGCCCCAGCATTTT.

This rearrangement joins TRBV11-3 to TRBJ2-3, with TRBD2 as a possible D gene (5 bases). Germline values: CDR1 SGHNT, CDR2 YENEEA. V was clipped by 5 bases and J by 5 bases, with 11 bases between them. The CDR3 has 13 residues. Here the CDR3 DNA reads TGTGCCAGCAGCCCGGGGAGCGGAGATACGCAGTATTTT. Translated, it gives CASSPGSGDTQYF.

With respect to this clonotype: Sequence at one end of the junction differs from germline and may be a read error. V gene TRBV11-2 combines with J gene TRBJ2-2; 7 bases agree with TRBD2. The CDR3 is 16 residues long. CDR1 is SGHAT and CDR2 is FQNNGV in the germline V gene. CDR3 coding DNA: TGTGCCAGCAGCTTAGATTGGCGGGAGCGCACCAGGGAGCTGTTTTTT. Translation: CASSLDWRERTRELFF.

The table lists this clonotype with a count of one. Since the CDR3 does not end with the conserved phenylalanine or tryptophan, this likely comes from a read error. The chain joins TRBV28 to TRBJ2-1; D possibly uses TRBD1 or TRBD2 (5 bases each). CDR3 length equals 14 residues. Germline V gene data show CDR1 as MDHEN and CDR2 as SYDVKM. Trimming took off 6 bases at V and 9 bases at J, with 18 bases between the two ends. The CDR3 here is CASSNPGRDGEQFI. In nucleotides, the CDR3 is TGTGCCAGCAGCAACCCCGGACGGGACGGTGAGCAGTTCATC.

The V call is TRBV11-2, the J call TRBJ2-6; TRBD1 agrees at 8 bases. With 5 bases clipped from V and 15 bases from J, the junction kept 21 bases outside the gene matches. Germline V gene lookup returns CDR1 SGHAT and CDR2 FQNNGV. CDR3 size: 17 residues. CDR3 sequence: CASSKTGVISGASALTF. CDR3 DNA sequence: TGTGCCAGCAGCAAGACAGGGGTGATATCTGGGGCCAGCGCCCTGACTTTC.

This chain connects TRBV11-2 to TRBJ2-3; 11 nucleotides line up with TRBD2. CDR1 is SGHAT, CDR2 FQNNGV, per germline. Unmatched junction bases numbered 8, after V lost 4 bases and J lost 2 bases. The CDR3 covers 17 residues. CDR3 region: CASSYSGTSGLTDTQYF. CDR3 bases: TGTGCCAGCAGCTACTCCGGGACTAGCGGACTCACAGATACGCAGTATTTT.

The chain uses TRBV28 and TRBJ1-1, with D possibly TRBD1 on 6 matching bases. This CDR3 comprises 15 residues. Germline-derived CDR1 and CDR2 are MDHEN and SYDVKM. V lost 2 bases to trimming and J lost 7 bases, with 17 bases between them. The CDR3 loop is CASSLLLGADGEAFF. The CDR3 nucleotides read TGTGCCAGCAGTTTACTGCTGGGGGCGGACGGTGAAGCTTTCTTT.

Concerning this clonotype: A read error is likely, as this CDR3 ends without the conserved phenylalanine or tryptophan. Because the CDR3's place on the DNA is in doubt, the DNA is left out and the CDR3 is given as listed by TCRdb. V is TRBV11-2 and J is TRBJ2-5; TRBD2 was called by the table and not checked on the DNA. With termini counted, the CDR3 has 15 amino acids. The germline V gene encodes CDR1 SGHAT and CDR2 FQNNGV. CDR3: CASSSTGTIAETQCL.

The CDR3 DNA follows: TGTGCCAGCAGTTACTCGAGTTCCTGGAAGGGCGGCTACACCTTC. Translating gives CASSYSSSWKGGYTF. The J gene is TRBJ1-2, the V gene TRBV6-5; D remains unclear. The ends were cut back, 0 bases at V and 8 bases at J, with 16 bases in the middle. This CDR3 contains 15 residues. Germline-derived CDR1 and CDR2 are MNHEY and SVGAGI.

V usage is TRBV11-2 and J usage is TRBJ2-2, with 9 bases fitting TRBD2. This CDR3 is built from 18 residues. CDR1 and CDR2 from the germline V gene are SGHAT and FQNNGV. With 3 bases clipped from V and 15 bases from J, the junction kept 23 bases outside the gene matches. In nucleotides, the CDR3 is TGTGCCAGCAGCTTCGATCAGCGGCGGGAGGGCCGGGCTGGTGAGATGTTTTTT. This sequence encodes CASSFDQRREGRAGEMFF.

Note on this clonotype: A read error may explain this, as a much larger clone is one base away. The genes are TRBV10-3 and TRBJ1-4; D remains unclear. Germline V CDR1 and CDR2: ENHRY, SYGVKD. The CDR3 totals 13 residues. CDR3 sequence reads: CDTCEDGREKLFF. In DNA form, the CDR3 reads TGTGACACCTGCGAGGACGGGCGGGAAAAACTGTTTTTT.

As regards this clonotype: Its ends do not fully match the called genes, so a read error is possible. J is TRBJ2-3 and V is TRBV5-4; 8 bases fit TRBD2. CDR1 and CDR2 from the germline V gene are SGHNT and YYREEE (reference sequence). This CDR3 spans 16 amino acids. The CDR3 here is CASSLAGLAPTGTQYF. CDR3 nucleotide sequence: TGTGCCAGCAGCTTGGCTGGACTAGCCCCCACAGGTACGCAGTATTTT.

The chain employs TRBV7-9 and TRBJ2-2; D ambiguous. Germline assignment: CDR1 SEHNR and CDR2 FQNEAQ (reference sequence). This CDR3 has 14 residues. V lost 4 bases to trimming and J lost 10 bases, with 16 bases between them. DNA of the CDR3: TGTGCCAGCAGCTGGGTACCGGTTATGGAGGAGCTGTTTTTT. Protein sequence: CASSWVPVMEELFF.

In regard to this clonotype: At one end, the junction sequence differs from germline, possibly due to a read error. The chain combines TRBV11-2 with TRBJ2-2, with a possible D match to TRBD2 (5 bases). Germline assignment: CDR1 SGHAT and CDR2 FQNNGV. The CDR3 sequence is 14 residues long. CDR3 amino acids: CVSRPRDRAGELFF. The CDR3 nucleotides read TGTGTCAGCAGACCTCGGGATAGGGCCGGGGAGCTGTTTTTT.

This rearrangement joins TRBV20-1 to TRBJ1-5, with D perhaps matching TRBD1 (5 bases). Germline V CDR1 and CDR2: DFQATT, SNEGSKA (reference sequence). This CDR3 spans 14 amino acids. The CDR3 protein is CGAAGTAWAKPQHF. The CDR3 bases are TGCGGCGCAGCCGGGACCGCTTGGGCAAAGCCCCAGCATTTT.